These 30 T cell receptor beta chains were all obtained from the same sample, sequenced in a study of blood T cell repertoires in COVID-19. The data were produced by immunoSEQ multiplex PCR, yet TCRdb's version contains in-frame clones alone and is incomplete. The data show roughly 14,000 clones, with 73% seen just once and around a fifth held by the top ten. Sequenced input: peripheral blood. The receptors shown here come from a boy between 2 and 10 years old with active or convalescent COVID-19.

V and J are TRBV30 and TRBJ1-4; 8 bases line up with TRBD1. The CDR3 has 12 residues. V lost 3 bases to trimming and J lost 13 bases; unmatched junction nucleotides: 7. Germline lookup yields CDR1 GTSNPN and CDR2 SVGIG (reference sequence). CDR3 coding DNA: TGTGCCTGGAGGAGGACAGGGAAGGTACTGTTTTTT. Amino acids: CAWRRTGKVLFF.

This clone was seen a single time. The rearrangement links TRBV14 to TRBJ1-2; D not certain. The V gene lost 0 bases and the J gene lost 2 bases, with 7 bases spanning the gap. Germline V gives CDR1 SGHDN, CDR2 FVKESK. The CDR3 runs 14 residues. The CDR3 DNA sequence: TGTGCCAGCAGCCAAGATGCTCAGAACTATGGCTACACCTTC. Amino acid sequence: CASSQDAQNYGYTF.

V and J are TRBV4-1 and TRBJ2-3; D gene unclear. The ends were cut back, 4 bases at V and 0 bases at J, with 11 bases in the middle. Germline CDR1 is MGHRA and CDR2 is YSYEKL. The CDR3 is 15 amino acids. CDR3 coding DNA: TGCGCCAGCAGCCTGGTTCCTACTAGCACAGATACGCAGTATTTT. Its protein product is CASSLVPTSTDTQYF.

The V gene is TRBV28, the J gene TRBJ1-1, with 10 positions matching TRBD1. The ends lost 4 bases at V and 6 bases at J; junction bases unmatched: 11. The CDR3 length is 16 residues. In germline, CDR1 is MDHEN, CDR2 SYDVKM. Written as DNA, the CDR3 is TGTGCCAGCAGTTCGGGACAGGGGTGGTACTTAGCTGAAGCTTTCTTT. Amino acid sequence: CASSSGQGWYLAEAFF.

The genes are TRBV6-1 and TRBJ1-6; D is possibly TRBD1 (5 bases). V lost 3 bases and J lost 6, with 15 bases in between. This CDR3 is 16 amino acids long. CDR1 and CDR2 (germline): MNHNS, SASEGT. CDR3 region: CASSDRGQGGNSPLHF. The CDR3 nucleotides are TGTGCCAGCAGTGACCGTGGCCAGGGTGGTAATTCACCCCTCCACTTT.

The chain carries TRBV27 and TRBJ1-3; D remains ambiguous. Trimming cost V 2 bases and J 0 bases, with 8 bases left between them. Germline values: CDR1 MNHEY, CDR2 SMNVEV (reference sequence). The CDR3 runs 15 residues. The DNA of the CDR3 is TGTGCCAGCAGTTTACATTCCAACTCTGGAAACACCATATATTTT. Translating it yields CASSLHSNSGNTIYF.

The chain recombines TRBV7-9 with TRBJ1-3; 10 bases map to TRBD1. Germline assignment: CDR1 SEHNR and CDR2 FQNEAQ (reference sequence). The CDR3 totals 17 residues. After removal of 4 bases from V and 0 bases from J, the junction contained 6 bases not matched to a gene. The chain's CDR3 is CASSSAGTGDSGNTIYF. The CDR3 DNA reads as TGTGCCAGCAGCTCCGCCGGGACAGGGGACTCTGGAAACACCATATATTTT.

The rearrangement uses TRBV24-1 and TRBJ2-3, with D uncertain. V was cut by 5 bases and J by 4 bases, with 15 bases left in between. Germline assignment: CDR1 KGHDR and CDR2 SFDVKD. The CDR3 is 15 amino acids. DNA of the CDR3: TGTGCCACCAGTGTCCGGGTCCTCTCCGCAGATACGCAGTATTTT. This translates into CATSVRVLSADTQYF.

A few counts support this clone. This chain uses TRBV5-1 with TRBJ1-6, with a weak D call TRBD1 (6 bases). This CDR3 has 17 amino acids. Germline V lookup: CDR1 SGHRS, CDR2 YFSETQ. V lost 0 bases, J lost 5 bases, and 15 bases lay in between. CDR3 residues: CASSLVSTGGNNSPLHF. The CDR3 DNA reads TGCGCCAGCAGCTTGGTATCGACAGGAGGTAATAATTCACCCCTCCACTTT.

The chain combines TRBV24-1 with TRBJ2-5; 12 bases agree with TRBD2. In germline, CDR1 is KGHDR, CDR2 SFDVKD. V was clipped by 4 bases and J by 2 bases; unmatched bases: 7. CDR3 length: 17 residues. CDR3 amino acids: CATSESSGGAGQETQYF. In nucleotides, the CDR3 is TGTGCCACCAGTGAGTCTAGCGGGGGGGCCGGGCAAGAGACCCAGTACTTC.

The chain recombines TRBV7-2 with TRBJ1-5; D not certain. In germline, CDR1 is SGHTA, CDR2 FQGNSA. Trimming removed 4 bases from V and 8 bases from J, with 12 bases in between. The CDR3 has 13 amino acids. The CDR3 nucleotides read TGTGCCAGCAGCTCCCTTATTCGAGAGCCCCAGCATTTT. Its translation is CASSSLIREPQHF.

The sample holds a few counts of this clone. The chain couples TRBV4-2 to TRBJ2-5; no firm D call. CDR1 LGHNA and CDR2 YNFKEQ come from the germline V gene. The CDR3 is made up of 14 amino acids. V was cut by 1 base and J by 4 bases, with 10 bases left in between. The CDR3 DNA follows: TGTGCCAGCAGCCAAGGCGCTTCTCGAGAGACCCAGTACTTC. This codes for CASSQGASRETQYF.

This chain connects TRBV10-3 to TRBJ1-2; the D gene is possibly TRBD1 (6 bases). Germline V gene lookup returns CDR1 ENHRY and CDR2 SYGVKD. This CDR3 has 14 residues. V was pared by 0 bases and J by 7 bases, with 12 bases between. CDR3 bases: TGTGCCATCAGTGAGTCGACAGGAACTGGTGGCTACACCTTC. Translation: CAISESTGTGGYTF.

The chain employs TRBV30 and TRBJ2-3; 11 bases map to TRBD1. Germline assignment: CDR1 GTSNPN and CDR2 SVGIG (reference sequence). The CDR3 is 19 amino acids. V shed 5 bases, J shed 2 bases, and the junction held 18 bases outside the gene matches. The CDR3 DNA follows: TGTGCCTGGGGTAGGACAGGGGGCGCCTTTGCACTCCCCACAGATACGCAGTATTTT. Protein: CAWGRTGGAFALPTDTQYF.

The chain links TRBV7-8 to TRBJ2-3; maybe TRBD2 (6 bases). Germline assignment: CDR1 SGHVS and CDR2 FQNEAQ. The CDR3 runs 16 residues. V lost 1 base, J lost 2 bases, and 13 bases lay in between. The CDR3 is CASSLGLAEHTDTQYF. CDR3 nucleotides: TGTGCCAGCAGCTTAGGGTTAGCGGAACACACAGATACGCAGTATTTT.

In its sample, this clone was seen a few times. This chain links TRBV5-1 with TRBJ2-7; 13 positions match TRBD2. The CDR3 extends over 15 amino acids. Germline V lookup: CDR1 SGHRS, CDR2 YFSETQ. J lost 4 bases, V lost 4 bases, and 5 bases had no gene match. CDR3 amino acids: CASSNGLAGAYEQYF. As DNA, the CDR3 is TGCGCCAGCAGCAATGGACTAGCGGGAGCTTACGAGCAGTACTTC.

This clone has only one observation. The chain employs TRBV15 and TRBJ2-7, with D unclear. CDR3 length: 14 residues. Between the trimmed V and J ends, which lost 0 bases and 6 bases, there was a span of 12 bases. Germline CDR1 and CDR2: LNHNV and YYDKDF (reference sequence). The DNA for the CDR3 is TGTGCCACCAGCAGAGAGATAGAGTCAGGCGAGCAGTACTTC. It yields the protein CATSREIESGEQYF.

The rearrangement joins TRBV7-2 to TRBJ2-1; 10 nucleotides match TRBD2. After removal of 2 bases from V and 9 bases from J, the junction contained 13 bases not matched to a gene. The CDR3 spans 17 residues. The germline gives CDR1 SGHTA, CDR2 FQGNSA. CDR3 DNA: TGTGCCAGCAGCTTATCCCCCAGCGGGGGGGCTTTCGGTGAGCAGTTCTTC. Translated: CASSLSPSGGAFGEQFF.

This clone was found a few times. The chain joins TRBV28 to TRBJ2-7, with 10 positions matching TRBD2. V was clipped by 4 bases and J by 5 bases; unmatched bases: 5. The germline V gene has CDR1 MDHEN and CDR2 SYDVKM. The CDR3 runs 14 residues. This CDR3 reads CASSWLAGAHEQYF. The DNA for the CDR3 is TGTGCCAGCAGTTGGCTAGCGGGAGCACACGAGCAGTACTTC.

This rearrangement joins TRBV4-1 to TRBJ2-5, with 10 positions matching TRBD2. Germline-derived CDR1 and CDR2 are MGHRA and YSYEKL. V trimming: 4 bases; J trimming: 1 base; junction bases outside the gene matches: 9. CDR3 length equals 17 residues. Here the CDR3 reads CASSPFSGRVRQETQYF. The CDR3 DNA reads as TGCGCCAGCAGCCCTTTCAGCGGGAGGGTTCGCCAAGAGACCCAGTACTTC.

This clone was picked up a small number of times. The chain carries TRBV9 and TRBJ1-2; D perhaps matches TRBD1 (5 bases). The CDR3 sequence is 13 residues long. In germline, CDR1 is SGDLS, CDR2 YYNGEE. Trimming pared 0 bases from V and 6 bases from J, leaving 9 bases between. CDR3 sequence (DNA): TGTGCCAGCAGCGTAGGGGGGAGGGATGGCTACACCTTC. As protein: CASSVGGRDGYTF.

V usage is TRBV4-3 and J usage is TRBJ2-6; no definite D call. V lost 4 bases and J 1 base, leaving 8 bases between the germline ends. This CDR3 region has 15 residues. The germline CDR1 and CDR2 sequences are LGHNA and YSLEER. CDR3 sequence (DNA): TGCGCCAGCAGCCCCCTCTTGTCTGGGGCCAACGTCCTGACTTTC. It is translated as CASSPLLSGANVLTF.

This chain connects TRBV11-2 to TRBJ2-1, with TRBD2 identical over 7 bases. With 5 bases clipped from V and 7 bases from J, the junction kept 11 bases outside the gene matches. This CDR3 region has 15 residues. Germline values: CDR1 SGHAT, CDR2 FQNNGV. CDR3 in DNA: TGTGCCAGCAGCGCGACGGGAGGCCTAAGAAATGAGCAGTTCTTC. As protein: CASSATGGLRNEQFF.

The CDR3 region is CAWSVARGDQPQHF. CDR3 DNA: TGTGCCTGGAGTGTGGCCAGGGGGGATCAGCCCCAGCATTTT. V and J are TRBV30 and TRBJ1-5; 7 nucleotides align to TRBD1. This CDR3 comprises 14 residues. V lost 0 bases, J lost 5 bases, and 4 bases stayed unmatched. Germline V CDR1 and CDR2: GTSNPN, SVGIG (reference sequence).

The chain recombines TRBV4-1 with TRBJ2-7; TRBD1 matches at 7 bases. The CDR3 runs 18 residues. Germline assignment: CDR1 MGHRA and CDR2 YSYEKL. V lost 1 base to trimming and J lost 6 bases; unmatched junction nucleotides: 18. CDR3 protein: CASSQGGVRQGRYREQYF. The DNA for the CDR3 is TGCGCCAGCAGCCAAGGAGGGGTTAGACAGGGAAGATATCGCGAGCAGTACTTC.

The rearrangement joins TRBV3-1 (or the pseudogene TRBV3-2) to TRBJ1-6; 8 positions match TRBD1. The germline CDR1 and CDR2 sequences are LGHDT and YNNKEL (reference sequence). The CDR3 length is 15 residues. Trimming took 3 bases from V and 6 from J; bases not matched to a gene: 4. CDR3 nucleotides: TGTGCCAGCAGCCAGCATGGACAGGGTAATTCACCCCTCCACTTT. Translating gives CASSQHGQGNSPLHF.

CDR3 sequence: CASSQDVPVDTQYF. CDR3 coding DNA: TGTGCCAGCAGTCAAGACGTACCGGTAGATACGCAGTATTTT. This rearrangement joins TRBV2 to TRBJ2-3; no clear D. Germline loops: CDR1 SNHLY, CDR2 FYNNEI. This CDR3 has 14 residues. V was trimmed by 5 bases and J by 5 bases, leaving 14 bases between them.

This sequence joins TRBV28 and TRBJ1-2, with a weak D call TRBD1 (5 bases). V was pared by 5 bases and J by 8 bases, with 24 bases between. The CDR3 spans 16 residues. Germline V gene data show CDR1 as MDHEN and CDR2 as SYDVKM. The CDR3 DNA reads as TGTGCCAGCAGTCCCGGATTCGAGGGTTGGGAGGGGGGCTACACCTTC. Protein product: CASSPGFEGWEGGYTF.

This chain uses TRBV4-1 with TRBJ1-1; 8 nucleotides agree with TRBD1. Losses at the gene ends were 3 bases for V and 0 bases for J; bases not matched to a gene: 3. Germline V gene data show CDR1 as MGHRA and CDR2 as YSYEKL. The CDR3 contains 15 residues. CDR3 nucleotide sequence: TGCGCCAGCAGCCAGTACAGGGGGATGAACACTGAAGCTTTCTTT. It yields the protein CASSQYRGMNTEAFF.

The chain couples TRBV6-2 or TRBV6-3 to TRBJ1-2; 7 bases are shared with TRBD1. The CDR3 loop spans 15 amino acids. Germline V CDR1 and CDR2: MNHEY, SVGEGT. Germline trimming cut 5 bases from V and 3 bases from J; bases unmatched to any gene: 9. CDR3: CASSGLAGGDYGYTF. CDR3 DNA sequence: TGTGCCAGCAGTGGCCTGGCAGGGGGAGACTATGGCTACACCTTC.